The clone carrying this T cell receptor beta chain has ten or more counts. The data were taken from a study of T-cell reconstitution after alpha-beta-depleted transplantation in children. Per germline, CDR1 SGHVS and CDR2 FNYEAQ. The V and J ends lost 2 bases and 4 bases, in that order; junction bases with no gene match: 6. The CDR3 is 15 amino acids. The library targeted TCRbeta and was prepared with unique molecular identifiers. TCRdb passed the PCR reads through MiXCR, listing each CDR3 protein once. The sample includes about 640,000 distinct CDR3 sequences, around 16% of them seen just once. Sequencing was performed on PBMCs from the stem cell graft donor, taken from the stem cell graft. The sequence was obtained from a human donor who donated a stem cell graft to a child with acute myeloid leukemia. The chain uses TRBV7-6 and TRBJ2-5; the match to TRBD2 covers 8 bases. In DNA form, the CDR3 reads TGTGCCAGCAGCTTACTCGGGGGGGCCGGAGAGACCCAGTACTTC. Translation gives CASSLLGGAGETQYF.